This T cell receptor beta chain was documented in a study of graft-versus-host responses after intestinal transplantation. On this clone itself: As yet, its antigen is unknown.

Method: immunoSEQ multiplex PCR; TCRdb's copy keeps in-frame clones and lacks some. Counted here are about 90,000 clones, over 75% occurring once; the ten biggest clones make up over 0.4%. This specimen was unstimulated CD8+ T cells sorted from spleen or lymph node cells, taken before intestinal transplant. This sequence was found in a human donor who received an intestinal transplant.

For the CDR3, the DNA is TGTGCCACCAGCAGAGGTAGGACTAGCGGGAACACAGATACGCAGTATTTT. Residues: CATSRGRTSGNTDTQYF. This rearrangement joins TRBV15 to TRBJ2-3; 12 nucleotides align to TRBD2. The CDR3 sequence is 17 residues long. Per the germline V gene, CDR1 is LNHNV and CDR2 is YYDKDF (reference sequence). V was pared by 1 base and J by 2 bases, with 4 bases of the junction left unmatched.